A single sample is the source of the 8 T cell receptor beta chains below, sequenced in a study of shared clonotypes between healthy human individuals. Using immunoSEQ multiplex PCR, the repertoire was profiled, and TCRdb retains in-frame clones only, with some absent. This sample carries about 800,000 clones, roughly 96% of them seen once, and the ten largest clones take approximately 0.2%. CD45RO-negative, CCR7-selected cells formed the naive CD8 fraction, which excluded terminally differentiated effector memory CD45RA+ cells. Sequences were obtained from naive CD8+ T cells sorted from blood. These receptors came from a man younger than 40 in good health.

This CDR3 reads CASSEYISYEQYF. DNA for the CDR3: TGTGCCAGCAGTGAATACATCTCCTACGAGCAGTACTTC. This chain uses TRBV6-1 with TRBJ2-7; D gene uncertain. V gave up 2 bases and J gave up 0 bases, with 5 bases separating them. The germline V gene has CDR1 MNHNS and CDR2 SASEGT. This CDR3 spans 13 amino acids.

J is TRBJ2-1 and V is TRBV5-6; 7 positions match TRBD2. CDR1 is SGHDT, CDR2 YYEEEE, per germline. The CDR3 has 16 amino acids. The V and J ends lost 0 bases and 0 bases, in that order; junction bases with no gene match: 3. CDR3 region: CASSLGASGSYNEQFF. DNA for the CDR3: TGTGCCAGCAGCTTGGGAGCTAGCGGCTCCTACAATGAGCAGTTCTTC.

V usage is TRBV29-1 and J usage is TRBJ1-2; D is uncertain. Trimming removed 6 bases at V and 4 bases at J, with 15 bases between. CDR3 length equals 13 residues. Germline CDR1 reads SQVTM; CDR2 reads ANQGSEA. CDR3 nucleotides: TGCAGCGTGACACCTCCGACGGGCTATGGCTACACCTTC. Translated: CSVTPPTGYGYTF.

This clone came up once. The J gene is TRBJ2-3, the V gene TRBV6-5; D might be TRBD2 (6 bases). The germline V gene encodes CDR1 MNHEY and CDR2 SVGAGI. The CDR3 runs to 15 residues. V lost 5 bases to trimming and J lost 0 bases, with 12 bases between them. The DNA for the CDR3 is TGTGCCAGCAGTACCTCTAGCGTAAGCACAGATACGCAGTATTTT. This translates into CASSTSSVSTDTQYF.

The chain combines TRBV4-3 with TRBJ1-1; D unresolved. V lost 0 bases and J lost 7, with 18 bases in between. The CDR3 spans 16 residues. Germline CDR1 is LGHNA and CDR2 is YSLEER. This CDR3 reads CASSQDRVIDPDEAFF. DNA of the CDR3: TGCGCCAGCAGCCAAGATAGAGTCATCGATCCGGATGAAGCTTTCTTT.

This clone has just one count. This sequence joins TRBV11-2 and TRBJ2-1; D gene unclear. The CDR3 extends over 16 amino acids. The V and J ends lost 7 bases and 2 bases respectively, with 18 bases between them. Looked up from germline, CDR1 is SGHAT and CDR2 is FQNNGV. CDR3 bases: TGTGCCAGCACCCCACCAGGCGGTTGGGCCTACAATGAGCAGTTCTTC. Its translation: CASTPPGGWAYNEQFF.

J is TRBJ2-1 and V is TRBV7-9; D is unclear. Germline CDR1 is SEHNR and CDR2 is FQNEAQ (reference sequence). The CDR3 length is 13 residues. The V gene lost 8 bases and the J gene lost 4 bases, with 12 bases spanning the gap. The CDR3 loop reads CASAPSGYNEQFF. CDR3 DNA: TGTGCCAGCGCGCCGTCCGGGTACAATGAGCAGTTCTTC.

The chain couples TRBV11-2 to TRBJ2-1; D gene uncertain. V dropped 4 bases and J dropped 15 bases, with 16 bases sitting between them. This CDR3 is 12 amino acids long. Germline-derived CDR1 and CDR2 are SGHAT and FQNNGV. The chain's CDR3 is CASSSQATRWFF. The CDR3 coding sequence is TGTGCCAGCAGCTCCCAGGCCACCAGGTGGTTCTTC.